Following are 26 T cell receptor beta chains from one sample sequenced in a study of T cell responses to AZD1222 COVID-19 vaccine. Here immunoSEQ multiplex PCR was the method, and the copy in TCRdb shows in-frame clones only, minus some. Seen here are about 160,000 clones, under 95% observed once, and the top ten hold roughly 4.5%. The material was peripheral blood, obtained on day 0 of MenACWY control vaccination. The receptors shown here come from an adult in good health.

This clone occurred a few times. The chain combines TRBV10-3 with TRBJ1-2; 10 bases line up with TRBD1. V gave up 4 bases and J gave up 0 bases; unmatched junction bases: 11. The germline CDR1 and CDR2 sequences are ENHRY and SYGVKD. The CDR3 is made up of 18 amino acids. The CDR3 spells CAISGTGGKIPANYGYTF. For the CDR3, the DNA is TGTGCCATCAGTGGGACAGGGGGTAAAATTCCGGCTAACTATGGCTACACCTTC.

In regard to this clone: Germline is not matched at one junction end, which may reflect a read error. The chain's CDR3 is CASSIDHSRNYGYTF. CDR3 nucleotides: TGTGCCAGTAGTATAGATCACAGTCGAAACTATGGCTACACTTTC. V is TRBV19 and J is TRBJ1-2, with D unclear. The CDR3 length is 15 residues. From germline, CDR1 is LNHDA and CDR2 SQIVND (reference sequence).

This clone was counted a few times. The V call is TRBV24-1, the J call TRBJ1-2; 9 bases line up with TRBD1. CDR3 length: 14 amino acids. From germline, CDR1 is KGHDR and CDR2 SFDVKD. With 2 bases clipped from V and 8 bases from J, the junction kept 5 bases outside the gene matches. The CDR3 region has the DNA TGTGCCACCAGTGATTACGGGGACAGGGTCGGCTACACCTTC. Translation gives CATSDYGDRVGYTF.

This clone was recorded only once. CDR3: CASSYGAGELFF. The CDR3 DNA sequence: TGTGCCAGCAGTTACGGCGCCGGGGAGCTGTTTTTT. The chain carries TRBV6-5 and TRBJ2-2; D is uncertain. V was trimmed by 2 bases and J by 6 bases, leaving 4 bases between them. The CDR3 covers 12 residues. Per the germline V gene, CDR1 is MNHEY and CDR2 is SVGAGI.

This clone was found once. This chain connects TRBV11-3 to TRBJ1-1; TRBD1 matches 8 bases. The CDR3 has 14 residues. Germline lookup yields CDR1 SGHNT and CDR2 YENEEA. The ends lost 2 bases at V and 1 base at J; junction bases unmatched: 0. In nucleotides, the CDR3 is TGTGCCAGCAGCTTAACAGGGGGGAACACTGAAGCTTTCTTT. It translates to CASSLTGGNTEAFF.

The chain joins TRBV5-1 to TRBJ2-3; 9 positions agree with TRBD1. The CDR3 has 12 residues. CDR1 and CDR2 from the germline V gene are SGHRS and YFSETQ. The ends lost 0 bases at V and 13 bases at J; junction bases unmatched: 3. This chain's CDR3 is CASSLGDREKYF. The CDR3 nucleotides read TGCGCCAGCAGCTTGGGGGACAGGGAAAAGTATTTT.

This chain connects TRBV7-9 to TRBJ2-7; 11 positions agree with TRBD2. J was trimmed by 9 bases and V by 4 bases; bases with no gene match: 8. The CDR3 has 14 residues. Germline V gives CDR1 SEHNR, CDR2 FQNEAQ (reference sequence). CDR3 in amino acids: CASSYGTSGGRQYF. The CDR3 DNA is TGTGCCAGCAGCTACGGGACTAGCGGCGGGAGGCAGTACTTC.

The V call is TRBV11-3, the J call TRBJ2-3, with no clear D. This CDR3 comprises 16 residues. V dropped 2 bases and J dropped 0 bases, with 12 bases sitting between them. Germline lookup yields CDR1 SGHNT and CDR2 YENEEA. CDR3 coding DNA: TGTGCCAGCAGCTTATCCGAGATCCGAAGCACAGATACGCAGTATTTT. Translating it yields CASSLSEIRSTDTQYF.

This clone was seen once. The rearrangement joins TRBV10-1 to TRBJ1-3, with unresolved D. V was clipped by 4 bases and J by 0 bases, with 4 bases between them. Looked up from germline, CDR1 is WNHNN and CDR2 is SYGVQD (reference sequence). The CDR3 extends over 13 amino acids. CDR3 DNA sequence: TGCGCCAGCAGTGCGTCCTCTGGAAACACCATATATTTT. The encoded protein is CASSASSGNTIYF.

This clone was observed a single time. This chain links TRBV30 with TRBJ1-2; perhaps TRBD1 as D (5 bases). Trimming removed 0 bases from V and 5 bases from J, with 10 bases in between. The CDR3 length is 13 residues. Germline V lookup: CDR1 GTSNPN, CDR2 SVGIG (reference sequence). The CDR3 DNA reads as TGTGCCTGGAGTGTAACAGGCGGGTATGGCTACACCTTC. It is translated as CAWSVTGGYGYTF.

This chain connects TRBV4-1 to TRBJ1-2; 8 bases map to TRBD1. This CDR3 comprises 15 residues. CDR1 is MGHRA, CDR2 YSYEKL, per germline. The junction had 9 bases not matched to a gene; V was cut back by 1 base and J by 8 bases. This CDR3 is CASSQAGRGTGGYTF. In DNA, the CDR3 is TGCGCCAGCAGCCAAGCTGGCAGGGGGACAGGAGGCTACACCTTC.

This chain joins TRBV5-6 and TRBJ1-4; no definite D call. Germline V gene data show CDR1 as SGHDT and CDR2 as YYEEEE. V lost 3 bases and J lost 8, with 8 bases in between. The CDR3 loop spans 12 amino acids. In DNA form, the CDR3 reads TGTGCCAGCAGCTCCTATGGGGAAAAACTGTTTTTT. The encoded protein is CASSSYGEKLFF.

This chain links TRBV19 with TRBJ2-2; 10 nucleotides match TRBD2. Germline V gene lookup returns CDR1 LNHDA and CDR2 SQIVND (reference sequence). The CDR3 loop spans 13 amino acids. The trim removed 5 bases at V and 8 bases at J, leaving 2 bases unmatched. The DNA for the CDR3 is TGTGCCAGTAGTGTGACTAGCGGGGGGGAGCTGTTTTTT. Its protein product is CASSVTSGGELFF.

The chain joins TRBV4-3 to TRBJ2-7; 7 bases fit TRBD2. Germline values: CDR1 LGHNA, CDR2 YSLEER. This CDR3 comprises 16 residues. Losses at the gene ends were 0 bases for V and 7 bases for J; bases not matched to a gene: 12. In DNA form, the CDR3 reads TGCGCCAGCAGCCAAGATAGTGGGACGGTCGGGGGGGAGCAGTACTTC. Residues: CASSQDSGTVGGEQYF.

The rearrangement uses TRBV27 and TRBJ1-2; D not certain. The V gene lost 6 bases and the J gene lost 2 bases, with 10 bases spanning the gap. Germline V CDR1 and CDR2: MNHEY, SMNVEV (reference sequence). The CDR3 length is 13 residues. This chain's CDR3 is CASSPTENYGYTF. As DNA, the CDR3 is TGTGCCAGCAGCCCTACGGAAAACTATGGCTACACCTTC.

The chain combines TRBV28 with TRBJ2-1; a possible D gene is TRBD1 (5 bases). Trimming pared 7 bases from V and 8 bases from J, leaving 21 bases between. Germline CDR1 MDHEN, CDR2 SYDVKM. CDR3 length: 15 amino acids. The CDR3 region is CASTPNGAPSDEQFF. The CDR3 nucleotides are TGTGCCAGCACCCCAAATGGGGCCCCTTCGGATGAGCAGTTCTTC.

The rearrangement links TRBV5-1 to TRBJ2-1, with 7 positions matching TRBD2. The CDR3 consists of 17 residues. V dropped 0 bases and J dropped 8; count of bases not matched to a gene: 14. Per the germline V gene, CDR1 is SGHRS and CDR2 is YFSETQ. CDR3 DNA: TGCGCCAGCAGCTTGGCCCCTGGACTAGTTATTAGCGATGAGCAGTTCTTC. Residues: CASSLAPGLVISDEQFF.

The chain uses TRBV10-3 and TRBJ1-6; D unclear. Germline V CDR1 and CDR2: ENHRY, SYGVKD. Trimming took 11 bases from V and 3 from J, leaving 11 bases between them. The CDR3 covers 13 residues. The CDR3 region is CAATSVYNSPLHF. As DNA, the CDR3 is TGTGCCGCCACGTCGGTCTATAATTCACCCCTCCACTTT.

The chain uses TRBV29-1 and TRBJ2-7; 9 bases are a match to TRBD1. CDR1 and CDR2 (germline): SQVTM, ANQGSEA. There are 15 residues in the CDR3. With V trimmed by 2 bases and J by 3 bases, 8 bases remained unmatched. In nucleotides, the CDR3 is TGCAGCGTTGAACGCTCGACAGGGGGGGACTACGAGCAGTACTTC. Protein: CSVERSTGGDYEQYF.

CDR3 in DNA: TGTGCCAGCAACCTCCGGACTAGCGGGAGGGGCAATGAGCAGTTCTTC. Encoded protein: CASNLRTSGRGNEQFF. The chain has TRBV13 and TRBJ2-1; 15 nucleotides agree with TRBD2. This CDR3 is 16 amino acids long. Trimming cost V 7 bases and J 6 bases; bases outside gene matches: 7. CDR1 and CDR2 from the germline V gene are PRHDT and FYEKMQ (reference sequence). The full variable domain, completed using reference TRBV13 and TRBJ2-1, is AAGVIQSPRHLIKEKRETATLKCYPIPRHDTVYWYQQGPGQDPQFLISFYEKMQSDKGSIPDRFSAQQFSDYHSELNMSSLELGDSALYFCASNLRTSGRGNEQFFGPGTRLTVL.

In this sample, this clone turned up once. The rearrangement joins TRBV9 to TRBJ2-1; 8 bases fit TRBD2. V dropped 0 bases and J dropped 5; count of bases not matched to a gene: 16. Germline loops: CDR1 SGDLS, CDR2 YYNGEE. This CDR3 region has 19 residues. CDR3 DNA sequence: TGTGCCAGCAGCGTAGGGCTAGCGGGCCCAGAAGGGAACCACAATGAGCAGTTCTTC. Its protein product is CASSVGLAGPEGNHNEQFF.

V usage is TRBV5-1 and J usage is TRBJ2-2, with 8 bases that match TRBD2. CDR1 and CDR2 (germline): SGHRS, YFSETQ. V lost 9 bases, J lost 7 bases, and 8 bases stayed unmatched. The CDR3 length is 13 residues. The CDR3 protein is CATAGTRGGELFF. The CDR3 region has the DNA TGCGCCACAGCCGGGACTAGGGGCGGGGAGCTGTTTTTT.

This clone was seen only a few times. This chain uses TRBV14 with TRBJ1-2; the match to TRBD1 covers 7 bases. This CDR3 region has 15 residues. The V gene end was trimmed by 0 bases and the J gene end by 4 bases; junction bases not matched to a gene: 5. Germline-derived CDR1 and CDR2 are SGHDN and FVKESK. The CDR3 sequence: CASSQDPDRFYGYTF. CDR3 coding DNA: TGTGCCAGCAGCCAAGATCCGGACAGGTTCTATGGCTACACCTTC. The entire variable domain, with the rest obtained from reference TRBV14 and TRBJ1-2, is as follows: EAGVTQFPSHSVIEKGQTVTLRCDPISGHDNLYWYRRVMGKEIKFLLHFVKESKQDESGMPNNRFLAERTGGTYSTLKVQPAELEDSGVYFCASSQDPDRFYGYTFGSGTRLTVV.

This chain links TRBV30 with TRBJ2-6, with TRBD1 matching 8 bases. Germline V gene lookup returns CDR1 GTSNPN and CDR2 SVGIG (reference sequence). V dropped 2 bases and J dropped 0; count of bases not matched to a gene: 15. This CDR3 comprises 20 residues. CDR3 in amino acids: CAWSSNETRDRISGANVLTF. CDR3 nucleotides: TGTGCCTGGAGTTCAAATGAGACCCGGGACAGGATCTCTGGGGCCAACGTCCTGACTTTC.

This clone came up once. This rearrangement joins TRBV6-1 to TRBJ1-2; D ambiguous. The V gene lost 5 bases and the J gene lost 8 bases, with 9 bases spanning the gap. Germline V CDR1 and CDR2: MNHNS, SASEGT. The CDR3 is 11 residues long. The CDR3 spells CASSSPPGYTF. In DNA form, the CDR3 reads TGTGCCAGCAGTTCCCCCCCCGGCTACACCTTC.

V is TRBV29-1 and J is TRBJ1-5; D is unclear. The CDR3 totals 10 residues. Trimming left V 7 bases short and J 4 bases short, with 5 bases between. From germline, CDR1 is SQVTM and CDR2 ANQGSEA. CDR3 sequence (DNA): TGCAGCGGCTTGAATCAGCCCCAGCATTTT. Translating gives CSGLNQPQHF.